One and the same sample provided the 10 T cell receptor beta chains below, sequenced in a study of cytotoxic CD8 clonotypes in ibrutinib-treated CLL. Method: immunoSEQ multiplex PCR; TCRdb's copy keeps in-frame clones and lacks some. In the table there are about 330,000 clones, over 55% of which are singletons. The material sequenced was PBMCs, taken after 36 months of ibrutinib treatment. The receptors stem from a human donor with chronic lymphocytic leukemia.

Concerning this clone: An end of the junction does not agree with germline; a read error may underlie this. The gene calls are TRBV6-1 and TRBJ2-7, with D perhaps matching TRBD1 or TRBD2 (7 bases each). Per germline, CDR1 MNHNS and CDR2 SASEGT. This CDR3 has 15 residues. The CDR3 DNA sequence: TGTGCCAGCAGGGAAGGGAGGGGGCGATTCTACGAGCAGTACTTC. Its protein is CASREGRGRFYEQYF.

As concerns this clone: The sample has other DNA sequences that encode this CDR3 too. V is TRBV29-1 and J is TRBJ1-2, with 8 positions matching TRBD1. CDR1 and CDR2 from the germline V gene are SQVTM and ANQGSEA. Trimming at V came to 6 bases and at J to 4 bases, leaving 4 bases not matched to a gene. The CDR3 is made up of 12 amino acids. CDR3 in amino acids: CSVADRGYGYTF. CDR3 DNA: TGCAGCGTCGCTGACAGGGGCTATGGCTACACCTTC. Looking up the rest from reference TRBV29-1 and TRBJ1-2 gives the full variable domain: SAVISQKPSRDICQRGTSLTIQCQVDSQVTMMFWYRQQPGQSLTLIATANQGSEATYESGFVIDKFPISRPNLTFSTLTVSNMSPEDSSIYLCSVADRGYGYTFGSGTRLTVV.

CDR3 DNA: TGTGCCAGCAGCCGGACAGGGGGCGCGGGTGGCTACACCTTC. Residues: CASSRTGGAGGYTF. The chain combines TRBV7-9 with TRBJ1-2; 11 nucleotides line up with TRBD1. CDR1 and CDR2 from the germline V gene are SEHNR and FQNEAQ (reference sequence). This CDR3 region has 14 residues. The J segment lost 7 bases and the V segment lost 5 bases, leaving 6 bases of the junction unmatched.

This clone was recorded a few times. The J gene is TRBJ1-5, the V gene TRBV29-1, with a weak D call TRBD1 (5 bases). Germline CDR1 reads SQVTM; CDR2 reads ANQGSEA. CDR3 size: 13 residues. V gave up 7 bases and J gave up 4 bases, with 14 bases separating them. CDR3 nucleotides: TGCAGCGCCGCTGAGGGGCAAAATCAGCCCCAGCATTTT. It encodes CSAAEGQNQPQHF.

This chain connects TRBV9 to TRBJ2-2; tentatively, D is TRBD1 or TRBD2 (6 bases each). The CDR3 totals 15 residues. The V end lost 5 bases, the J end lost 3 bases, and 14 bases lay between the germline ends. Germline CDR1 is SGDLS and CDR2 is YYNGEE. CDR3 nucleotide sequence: TGTGCCAGCAGTAGGGGGGACGCGGACACCGGGGAGCTGTTTTTT. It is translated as CASSRGDADTGELFF.

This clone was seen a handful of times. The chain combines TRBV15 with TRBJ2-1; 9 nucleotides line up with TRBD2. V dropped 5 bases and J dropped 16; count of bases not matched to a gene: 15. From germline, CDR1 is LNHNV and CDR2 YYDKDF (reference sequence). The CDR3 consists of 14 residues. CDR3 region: CATSLAGQTSGGFF. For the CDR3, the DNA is TGTGCCACCAGCTTAGCGGGGCAGACTAGCGGAGGTTTCTTC.

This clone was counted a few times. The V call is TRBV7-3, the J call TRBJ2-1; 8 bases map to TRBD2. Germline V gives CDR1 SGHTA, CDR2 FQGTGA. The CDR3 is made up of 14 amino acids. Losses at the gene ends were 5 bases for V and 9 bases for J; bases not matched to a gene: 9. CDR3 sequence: CASSAGLGAAEQFF. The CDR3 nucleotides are TGTGCCAGCAGCGCGGGACTAGGGGCAGCTGAGCAGTTCTTC.

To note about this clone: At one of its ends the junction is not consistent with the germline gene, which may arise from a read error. CDR3 coding DNA: TGCGCCAGCAGCATTAGCGGGAGGGCCCCGGATTTC. The encoded protein is CASSISGRAPDF. V usage is TRBV10-2 and J usage is TRBJ2-4; TRBD2 matches 11 bases. The CDR3 runs 12 residues. Looked up from germline, CDR1 is WSHSY and CDR2 is SAAADI.

Here the CDR3 reads CASTTPDRRTEAFF. In DNA, the CDR3 is TGTGCCAGCACCACCCCGGACAGGCGGACTGAAGCTTTCTTT. The rearrangement joins TRBV6-5 to TRBJ1-1, with TRBD1 matching over 7 bases. Unmatched junction bases numbered 10, after V lost 7 bases and J lost 5 bases. This CDR3 has 14 residues. Germline loops: CDR1 MNHEY, CDR2 SVGAGI.

In nucleotides, the CDR3 is TGTGCCAGCAGTCAAAGGTTTTATATAGGGACAGGGGATGTCGGAACCAAAAACATTCAGTACTTC. Translated, it gives CASSQRFYIGTGDVGTKNIQYF. The chain has TRBV14 and TRBJ2-4; 10 bases line up with TRBD1. The junction had 25 bases not matched to a gene; V was cut back by 6 bases and J by 2 bases. Germline V gene sequence: CDR1 SGHDN, CDR2 FVKESK. The CDR3 spans 22 residues.